This T cell receptor beta chain appears in the sequencing data of a study of T cell responses to AZD1222 COVID-19 vaccine. General observations from the study: CD4 TCRs linked to vaccination spanned spike, dominating at 160-218 and 743-854.

As concerns this clone: What it binds is not known.

The CDR3 loop spans 17 amino acids. Trimming at V came to 0 bases and at J to 4 bases, leaving 8 bases not matched to a gene. Per the germline V gene, CDR1 is ENHRY and CDR2 is SYGVKD. Only in-frame clones appear in the TCRdb table, and some are missing; sequencing was by immunoSEQ multiplex PCR. The sample holds 95,000 to 130,000 clones, roughly 92% seen once. The receptor was derived from an adult who received the AZD1222 COVID-19 vaccine. Sample: peripheral blood, taken 28 days after the second AZD1222 dose. This chain connects TRBV10-3 to TRBJ2-1, with 8 bases aligning to TRBD1. Written as DNA, the CDR3 is TGTGCCATCAGTGAGTCACGAGCAGGGGGCGTGTACAATGAGCAGTTCTTC. It is translated as CAISESRAGGVYNEQFF.